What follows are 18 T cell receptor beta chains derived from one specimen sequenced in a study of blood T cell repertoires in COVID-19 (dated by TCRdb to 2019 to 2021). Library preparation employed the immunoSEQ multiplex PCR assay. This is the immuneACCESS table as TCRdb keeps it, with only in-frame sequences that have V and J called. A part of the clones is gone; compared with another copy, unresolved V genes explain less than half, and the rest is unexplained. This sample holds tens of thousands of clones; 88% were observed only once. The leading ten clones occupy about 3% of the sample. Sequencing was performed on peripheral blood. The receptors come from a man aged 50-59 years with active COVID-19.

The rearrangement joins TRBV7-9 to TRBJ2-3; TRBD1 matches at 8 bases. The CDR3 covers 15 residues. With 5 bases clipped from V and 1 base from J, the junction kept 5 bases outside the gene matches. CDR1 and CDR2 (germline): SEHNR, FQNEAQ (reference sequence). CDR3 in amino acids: CASSQTGAGTDTQYF. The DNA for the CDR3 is TGTGCCAGCAGCCAGACAGGGGCAGGCACAGATACGCAGTATTTT.

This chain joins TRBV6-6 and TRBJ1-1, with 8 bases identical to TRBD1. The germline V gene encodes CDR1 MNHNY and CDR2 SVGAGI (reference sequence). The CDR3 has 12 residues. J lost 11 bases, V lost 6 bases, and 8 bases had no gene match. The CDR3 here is CASSSGQGGAFF. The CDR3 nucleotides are TGTGCCAGCAGCTCCGGACAGGGCGGGGCTTTCTTT.

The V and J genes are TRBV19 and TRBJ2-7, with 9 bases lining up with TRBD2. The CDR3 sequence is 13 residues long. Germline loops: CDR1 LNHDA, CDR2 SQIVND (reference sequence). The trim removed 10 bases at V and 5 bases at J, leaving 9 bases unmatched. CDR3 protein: CATRPAGGNEQYV. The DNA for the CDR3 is TGTGCCACCCGCCCAGCGGGAGGCAACGAGCAGTACGTC.

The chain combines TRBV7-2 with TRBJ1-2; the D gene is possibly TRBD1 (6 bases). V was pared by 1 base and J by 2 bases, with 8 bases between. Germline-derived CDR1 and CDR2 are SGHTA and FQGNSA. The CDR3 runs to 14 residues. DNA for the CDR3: TGTGCCAGCAGCTTAGGCCAGGGGAACTATGGCTACACCTTC. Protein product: CASSLGQGNYGYTF.

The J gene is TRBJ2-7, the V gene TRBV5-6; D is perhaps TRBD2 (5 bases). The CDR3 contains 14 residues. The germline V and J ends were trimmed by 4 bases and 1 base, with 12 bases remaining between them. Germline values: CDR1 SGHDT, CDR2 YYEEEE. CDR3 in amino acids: CASSIGILSYEQYV. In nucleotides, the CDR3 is TGTGCCAGCAGCATCGGGATTCTATCCTACGAGCAGTACGTC.

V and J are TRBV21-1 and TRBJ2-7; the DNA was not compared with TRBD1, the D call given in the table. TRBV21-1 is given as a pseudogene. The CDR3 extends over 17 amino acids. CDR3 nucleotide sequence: TGTGCCAGCAGCAAAGGTAACAGGGGACAGGGGAACCACGAGCAGTACTTC. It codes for CASSKGNRGQGNHEQYF.

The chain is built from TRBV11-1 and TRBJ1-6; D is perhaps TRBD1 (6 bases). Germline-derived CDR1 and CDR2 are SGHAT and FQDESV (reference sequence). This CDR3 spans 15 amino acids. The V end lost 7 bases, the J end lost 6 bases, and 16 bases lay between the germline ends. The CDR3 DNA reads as TGTGCCAGCACCATCGGACAGTTAAGTAATTCACCCCTCCACTTT. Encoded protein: CASTIGQLSNSPLHF.

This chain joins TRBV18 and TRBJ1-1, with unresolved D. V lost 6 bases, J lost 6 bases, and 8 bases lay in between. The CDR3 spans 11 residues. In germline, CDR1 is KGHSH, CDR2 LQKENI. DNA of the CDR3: TGTGCCAGCTCCACAGCCTCTGAAGCTTTCTTT. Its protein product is CASSTASEAFF.

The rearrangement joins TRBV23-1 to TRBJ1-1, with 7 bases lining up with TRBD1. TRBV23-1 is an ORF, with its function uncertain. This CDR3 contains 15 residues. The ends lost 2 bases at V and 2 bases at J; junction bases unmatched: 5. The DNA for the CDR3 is TGCGCCAGCAGTCAAAAACAGGGGATCAACACTGAAGCTTTCTTT. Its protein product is CASSQKQGINTEAFF.

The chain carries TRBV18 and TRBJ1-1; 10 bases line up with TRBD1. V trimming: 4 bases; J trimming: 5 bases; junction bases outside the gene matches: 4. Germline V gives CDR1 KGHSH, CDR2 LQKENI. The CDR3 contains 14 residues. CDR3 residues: CASSRQGARTEAFF. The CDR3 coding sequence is TGTGCCAGCTCACGACAGGGGGCGCGGACTGAAGCTTTCTTT.

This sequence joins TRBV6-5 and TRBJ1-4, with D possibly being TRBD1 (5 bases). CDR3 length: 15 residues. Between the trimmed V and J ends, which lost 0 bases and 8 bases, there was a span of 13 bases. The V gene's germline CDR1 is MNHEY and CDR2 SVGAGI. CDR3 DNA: TGTGCCAGCAGTTACTCCAGGGTAGTGTTGGAAAAACTGTTTTTT. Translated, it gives CASSYSRVVLEKLFF.

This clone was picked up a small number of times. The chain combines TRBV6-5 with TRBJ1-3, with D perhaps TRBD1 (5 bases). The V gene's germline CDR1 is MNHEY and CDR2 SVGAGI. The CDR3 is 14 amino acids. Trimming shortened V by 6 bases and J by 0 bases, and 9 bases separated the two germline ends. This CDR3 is CASRGARSGNTIYF. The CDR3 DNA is TGTGCCAGCAGAGGGGCTCGCTCTGGAAACACCATATATTTT.

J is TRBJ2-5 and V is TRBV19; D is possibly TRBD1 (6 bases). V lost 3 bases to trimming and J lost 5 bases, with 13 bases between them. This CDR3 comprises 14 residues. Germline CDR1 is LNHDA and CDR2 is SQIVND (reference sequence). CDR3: CASSIWQGFETQYF. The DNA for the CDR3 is TGTGCCAGTAGTATTTGGCAGGGGTTCGAGACCCAGTACTTC.

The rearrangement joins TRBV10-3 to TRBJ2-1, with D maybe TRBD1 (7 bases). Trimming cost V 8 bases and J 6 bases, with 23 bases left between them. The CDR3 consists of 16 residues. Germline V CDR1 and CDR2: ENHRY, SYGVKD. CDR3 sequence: CAISGGAQGGGNEQFF. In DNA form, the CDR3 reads TGTGCCATCTCCGGGGGCGCGCAGGGGGGAGGCAATGAGCAGTTCTTC.

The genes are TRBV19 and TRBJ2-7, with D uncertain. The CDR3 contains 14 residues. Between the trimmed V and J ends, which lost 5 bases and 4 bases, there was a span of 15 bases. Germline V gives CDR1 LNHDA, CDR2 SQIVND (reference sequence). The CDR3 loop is CASSLRTTEYEQYF. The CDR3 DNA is TGTGCCAGTAGTCTTCGAACAACAGAGTACGAGCAGTACTTC.

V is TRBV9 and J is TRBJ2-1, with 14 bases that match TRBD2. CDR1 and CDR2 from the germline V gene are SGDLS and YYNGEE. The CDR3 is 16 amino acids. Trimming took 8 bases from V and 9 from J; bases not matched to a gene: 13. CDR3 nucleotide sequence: TGTGCCAGTTCTCCGGGACTAGCGGGAGTTGACGGTGAGCAGTTCTTC. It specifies CASSPGLAGVDGEQFF.

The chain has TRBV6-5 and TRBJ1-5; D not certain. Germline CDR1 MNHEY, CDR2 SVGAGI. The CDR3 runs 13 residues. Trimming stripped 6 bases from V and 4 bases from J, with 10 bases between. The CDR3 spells CASRLDLNQPQHF. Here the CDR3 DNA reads TGTGCCAGCAGACTGGACTTGAATCAGCCCCAGCATTTT.

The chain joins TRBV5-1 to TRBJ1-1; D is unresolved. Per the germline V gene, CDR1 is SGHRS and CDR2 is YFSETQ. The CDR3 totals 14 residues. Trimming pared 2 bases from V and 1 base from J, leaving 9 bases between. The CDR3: CASSLENGNTEAFF. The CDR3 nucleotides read TGCGCCAGCAGCTTAGAGAACGGGAACACTGAAGCTTTCTTT.